The following is a T cell receptor beta chain sequence with its context. Its antigen remains undetermined. Base qualities are not provided; no much larger clone lies one nucleotide away. The immunoSEQ Assay was used to sequence TCRbeta CDR3 regions. After extraction, genomic DNA underwent amplification by bias-controlled multiplex PCR, followed by high-throughput sequencing. In the paper's pipeline: Collapsing and filtering of sequences were performed to quantify the absolute abundance of each unique TCRbeta CDR3 region. T cell fraction was estimated by normalizing TCRbeta template counts to usable DNA, which was measured by amplifying reference genes present in all nucleated cells. Repertoire TCRs were annotated as SARS-CoV-2-specific when V gene, CDR3 amino acid sequence and J gene were exactly matched to a known reactive TCR set. The reference SARS-CoV-2 TCR set came from MIRA and was filtered for enrichment in COVID-19-positive ImmuneCODE repertoires, removing public or cross-reactive TCRs. Using the MIRA antigens, annotated TCRs were further analysed by specific ORF or by position within an ORF. Breadth was defined as annotated unique rearrangements over total unique productive rearrangements; depth was the summed frequency of those rearrangements. TCR breadth was compared between groups using two-sided Wilcoxon rank-sum tests. The clones in this table, taken by TCRdb from immuneACCESS, are in-frame only. Not every clone is retained; where verified, under half of the shortfall comes from an unresolved V gene, and the cause of the rest is unknown. D and trimming were read from the DNA, whereas the V and J calls and clone size are those reported in that table. The sample includes some 520,000 clones, with roughly 85% observed a single time. Around 13% of the sample belongs to the ten largest clones.

Interpreted using the paper, the treatment or condition label stands for: 19 received Ad26.COV2.S at low or high dose, single or two shots; 5 received placebo; per-sample allocation not given. For vaccine and placebo recipients, repertoires were sequenced using samples collected on day 63 after the first injection. Between 29 July and 7 August 2020, Cohort 1b enrolled fewer than 30 adults aged 18-55 years at one site in Boston, USA. Ad26.COV2.S consisted of a replication-incompetent adenovirus type 26 vector by which a prefusion-stabilized SARS-CoV-2 spike protein from the original Wuhan strain was expressed. The sample originates from a study of Ad26.COV2.S vaccination and SARS-CoV-2 variants (dated by TCRdb to about 2021). Notes on the research overall: Donors in the vaccine arm were drawn from COV1001, a phase I-IIa trial of Ad26.COV2.S in healthy adults that was multicentre, randomized, double-blind and placebo-controlled. Ad26.COV2.S was given intramuscularly at 5x10^10 or 1x10^11 viral particles, as a single shot or as two shots 56 days apart. TCRbeta repertoire sequencing served as the tool for gauging how specific and how broad the SARS-CoV-2-reactive T cell receptors were following Ad26.COV2.S vaccination. The TCR-sequenced set comprised about 32 samples: some 20 Ad26.COV2.S vaccine recipients, 5 placebo recipients and 8 SARS-CoV-2 convalescent individuals. Trial participants were randomized into five groups of five: low-dose or high-dose Ad26.COV2.S given once or twice, or placebo on both occasions. Investigators remained blinded to trial group allocation during experiments and outcome assessment. Results and caveats for the whole study, not just this receptor: Vaccine and placebo recipients had comparable non-spike TCR breadth, which fits with the vaccine containing only spike. Spike-specific TCR breadth was higher in Ad26.COV2.S recipients than in placebo recipients (P = 0.0014). The study lacked the statistical power to compare responses across vaccine doses or regimens. The authors noted that the TCR breadth and depth analyses may have underestimated total T cell responses. After vaccination, substantial breadth of spike-specific CD8+ and CD4+ T cell responses was reported.

The germline V gene supplies CDR1 MDHEN and CDR2 SYDVKM. From the cysteine through the phenylalanine, the CDR3 covers 16 amino acids. Only CDR3 DNA is held: 48 bases, read in frame from base 1. V is pruned by 4 bases and J by 2 bases, leaving 8 bases of the junction without a gene match. This material consisted of peripheral blood, taken in a trial of Ad26.COV2.S vaccine versus placebo. Here the chain combines TRBV28 and TRBJ2-7; 10 bases in the junction line up with TRBD1. The clonotype was recovered from a person between 18 and 65 years old who received the Ad26.COV2.S COVID-19 vaccine or a placebo. The nucleotides are TGTGCCAGCAGTTCCCCATCAGGACAGGGGGCCTACGAGCAGTACTTC. It codes for CASSSPSGQGAYEQYF. Reference TRBV28 and TRBJ2-7 proteins supply the regions before and after the CDR3; the full variable domain is: DVKVTQSSRYLVKRTGEKVFLECVQDMDHENMFWYRQDPGLGLRLIYFSYDVKMKEKGDIPEGYSVSREKKERFSLILESASTNQTSMYLCASSSPSGQGAYEQYFGPGTRLTVT.